This is a list of T cell receptor beta chains from one sample in a study of OX40 agonist ivuxolimab in advanced cancers. TCRdb's copy holds only in-frame clones and misses some; the assay was immunoSEQ multiplex PCR. The table lists approximately 67,000 clones, about 90% of them singletons. Material: CD4+ or CD8+ T cells sorted from blood, obtained in a trial of the OX40 agonist ivuxolimab. Source of these receptors: an adult with an advanced solid tumor such as melanoma, head and neck, liver or kidney cancer. CDR3s include the opening cysteine and the closing phenylalanine or tryptophan. A D gene is named only where the DNA matches it firmly. Some rows mark clone size as missing; the rest say once, few, many or name a class of expanded clone.

D gene	V gene	clone size	J gene	CDR3 DNA	CDR3 protein
-	TRBV27	-	TRBJ2-2	TGTGCCAGCAGTTTAGGAGTAGACCTCGGGGAGCTGTTTTTT	CASSLGVDLGELFF
TRBD2	TRBV19	-	TRBJ2-1	TGTGCCAGTAGTATAGGACTAGCGGGAAACAATGAGCAGTTCTTC	CASSIGLAGNNEQFF
-	TRBV14	-	TRBJ2-3	TGTGCCAGCAGCCCCCCCCCGGGTAGGACAGATACGCAGTATTTT	CASSPPPGRTDTQYF
TRBD1	TRBV2	-	TRBJ1-5	TGTGCCAGCACCCCGGGACAGGGGCATCAGCCCCAGCATTTT	CASTPGQGHQPQHF
-	TRBV4-1	-	TRBJ1-3	TGCGCCAGCAGCCAAGAAGGGGATCCGGGAAACACCATATATTTT	CASSQEGDPGNTIYF
-	TRBV13	-	TRBJ1-6	TGTGCCAGCAGCTTAGAGGGGGGCTTTTCACCCCTCCACTTT	CASSLEGGFSPLHF
-	TRBV6-5	-	TRBJ1-1	TGTGCCAGCAGTCACCTCCAGGGTATTGACACTGAAGCTTTCTTT	CASSHLQGIDTEAFF
-	TRBV11-3	-	TRBJ1-1	TGTGCCAGCAGCTCCGATAGCATGAACACTGAAGCTTTCTTT	CASSSDSMNTEAFF
TRBD1	TRBV4-1	-	TRBJ2-2	TGCGCCAGCAGCCAAGATATGTACAGGGGGCGAGCCGGGGAGCTGTTTTTT	CASSQDMYRGRAGELFF
-	TRBV6-5	once	TRBJ1-5	TGTGCCAGCAGCCATGGCCCCGATCAGCCCCAGCATTTT	CASSHGPDQPQHF
-	TRBV28	-	TRBJ1-5	TGTGCCAGCAGTTTGGCTGGGGCGCCTTATAGCAATCAGCCCCAGCATTTT	CASSLAGAPYSNQPQHF
TRBD1	TRBV5-1	-	TRBJ1-5	TGCGCCAGCAGCCCGGGACAGGGGGATCAGCCCCAGCATTTT	CASSPGQGDQPQHF
TRBD2	TRBV19	-	TRBJ2-1	TGTGCCAGTAGTATAAGCGGGGGGACCTACAATGAGCAGTTCTTC	CASSISGGTYNEQFF
-	TRBV11-2	-	TRBJ1-4	TGTGCCAGTGAAGTCGAGGCGGGGGATGAAAAACTGTTTTTT	CASEVEAGDEKLFF
TRBD1	TRBV6-4	-	TRBJ2-5	TGTGCCAGCAGTGACTCTATAACAGGGGGTCAAGAGACCCAGTACTTC	CASSDSITGGQETQYF
-	TRBV28	-	TRBJ2-5	TGTGCCAGCAGTTTAATCGCAGGGAATCGACCCGAACAAGAGACCCAGTACTTC	CASSLIAGNRPEQETQYF
-	TRBV9	-	TRBJ1-1	TGTGCCAGCAGCGTAGGATTTTTGAAGGGCACTGAAGCTTTCTTT	CASSVGFLKGTEAFF
-	TRBV28	-	TRBJ2-7	TGTGCCAGCACCCCACCCTGGACGTTGGGCGAGCAGTACTTC	CASTPPWTLGEQYF
-	TRBV5-4	-	TRBJ2-4	TGTGCCAGCAGCTCAGAAGGGGAAAACATTCAGTACTTC	CASSSEGENIQYF
-	TRBV5-1	-	TRBJ2-3	TGCGCCAGCAGCTTTTATCCGGGCTCCCCTCGCACAGATACGCAGTATTTT	CASSFYPGSPRTDTQYF
TRBD2	TRBV11-2	few	TRBJ2-1	TGTGCCAGCAGCTTATTACTAGCGGGGGACAATGAGCAGTTCTTC	CASSLLLAGDNEQFF
-	TRBV7-9	-	TRBJ1-4	TGTGCCAGCAGCTTAGCCACGGGGCCAACTAATGAAAAACTGTTTTTT	CASSLATGPTNEKLFF
TRBD2	TRBV19	-	TRBJ2-7	TGTGCCAGTAGTTCTCGCGGGGGCTCCTACGAGCAGTACTTC	CASSSRGGSYEQYF
-	TRBV5-1	-	TRBJ1-1	TGCGCCAGCAGCTTGGGACAGCCCACCAACACTGAAGCTTTCTTT	CASSLGQPTNTEAFF
TRBD1	TRBV4-3	-	TRBJ1-2	TGCGCCAGCAGCCAACCTGGACAGGGGGCGCGGAGCTATGGCTACACCTTC	CASSQPGQGARSYGYTF
TRBD1	TRBV4-3	-	TRBJ1-3	TGCGCCAGCAGCCAAAGCGCCCTAGGGACAGGGGAAAGAAACACCATATATTTT	CASSQSALGTGERNTIYF
-	TRBV28	-	TRBJ2-1	TGTGCCAGCAGTTTATCGCGACTAGGCCCACGTTTTTACAATGAGCAGTTCTTC	CASSLSRLGPRFYNEQFF
-	TRBV11-2	-	TRBJ2-7	TGTGCCAGCAGCCTGGAAGAGCTCTTCTACGAGCAGTACTTC	CASSLEELFYEQYF
TRBD1	TRBV7-9	-	TRBJ2-1	TGTGCCAGCAGCTCAGGGGGTTTCTCCTACAATGAGCAGTTCTTC	CASSSGGFSYNEQFF
TRBD1	TRBV11-3	-	TRBJ2-1	TGTGCCAGCAGCCGTGATAAAGGGGGCGCTCAGTTCTTC	CASSRDKGGAQFF
-	TRBV2	-	TRBJ1-2	TGTGCCAGCAGGGATTGGACTAACCCCAGTTTACCTACTAACTATGGCTACACCTTC	CASRDWTNPSLPTNYGYTF
-	TRBV19	-	TRBJ2-1	TGTGCCAGTAGTATAGCGGCAGGGTCATATCAGAGCAATGAGCAGTTCTTC	CASSIAAGSYQSNEQFF
-	TRBV28	-	TRBJ1-2	TGTGCCAGCAGTTTGACAGGTTTCGCTAACTATGGCTACACCTTC	CASSLTGFANYGYTF
-	TRBV28	-	TRBJ2-1	-	CASSLLLYNEQFF
-	TRBV28	once	TRBJ2-7	TGTGCCAGCGGGGGGATGGCCTCCTACGAGCAGTACTTC	CASGGMASYEQYF
-	TRBV7-2	-	TRBJ1-2	TGTGCCAGCAGCTTCGGGGGGCTCAACTATGGCTACACCTTC	CASSFGGLNYGYTF
TRBD2	TRBV30	few	TRBJ2-1	TGTGCCTGGAGTGGGGCTAGCGGGGGGGTAATCGAAGGGCAGTTCTTC	CAWSGASGGVIEGQFF
-	TRBV7-9	-	TRBJ2-5	TGTGCCAGCAGCTTAGTAGCTTGGGACGGAAAAGAGACCCAGTACTTC	CASSLVAWDGKETQYF
-	TRBV27	-	TRBJ1-3	TGTGCCAGCAGTTTATATCATCGGGTGGACGTACGACCTCTTCTTGGAAACACCATATATTTT	CASSLYHRVDVRPLLGNTIYF
TRBD2	TRBV27	-	TRBJ2-4	TGTGCCAGCAGGGGACTAGCGGGGGGGATAGCCAAAAACATTCAGTACTTC	CASRGLAGGIAKNIQYF
-	TRBV11-2	-	TRBJ2-2	TGTGCCAGAAGCGAAATAACCGGGACCTACACCGGGGAGCTGTTTTTT	CARSEITGTYTGELFF
-	TRBV5-6	few	TRBJ2-7	TGTGCCAGCAGCTCGGGATACGAGCAGTACTTC	CASSSGYEQYF
-	TRBV28	-	TRBJ2-5	TGTGCCAGCAGTTTAGGCTTCTCAGGGGCGGAGACCCAGTACTTC	CASSLGFSGAETQYF